These 12 T cell receptor beta chains share one sample of origin, sequenced in a study of molecular identifiers for immune sequencing clone quantification. TCRdb re-called the PCR reads through MiXCR, storing one row per CDR3 protein. Of under 65,000 distinct CDR3 sequences listed, approximately 25% are singletons. Sequences were obtained from naive CD8+ T cells from blood, with Jurkat cell RNA spiked in. As to subset: FACS-sorted CD8+CD4-CCR7+CD45RA+ naive T cells. All receptors come from a human donor in good health. Some libraries in this study had Jurkat cell RNA spiked in.

This clonotype was recorded many times. The chain has TRBV12-3 or TRBV12-4 and TRBJ2-1; possible D gene TRBD2, 5 bases. The length of the CDR3 is 13 residues. V was clipped by 7 bases and J by 8 bases, with 15 bases between them. CDR3 coding DNA: TGTGCCAGCAACCGAGGGTTAGGGCATGAGCAGTTCTTC. This codes for CASNRGLGHEQFF.

This clonotype showed up many times. The chain is built from TRBV19 and TRBJ2-7; no clear D. The CDR3 sequence is 13 residues long. Between the trimmed V and J ends, which lost 5 bases and 2 bases, there was a span of 10 bases. Germline CDR1 LNHDA, CDR2 SQIVND (reference sequence). The CDR3 spells CASSSTVTYEQYF. In DNA, the CDR3 is TGTGCCAGTAGTTCGACTGTCACCTACGAGCAGTACTTC.

This clonotype appeared many times. In DNA form, the CDR3 reads TGTGCCAGCAGCTTAGCGGCGAGGTTTGGGACAGATACGCAGTATTTT. Translating it yields CASSLAARFGTDTQYF. The rearrangement uses TRBV7-6 and TRBJ2-3; no definite D call. Germline V gene sequence: CDR1 SGHVS, CDR2 FNYEAQ. The CDR3 loop spans 16 amino acids. The germline V and J ends were trimmed by 0 bases and 3 bases, with 13 bases remaining between them.

This clonotype showed up many times. The chain combines TRBV12-3 or TRBV12-4 with TRBJ1-4; D might be TRBD1 (6 bases). V was shortened by 3 bases and J by 7 bases, with 9 bases between the two germline ends. The CDR3 is made up of 13 amino acids. CDR3 in amino acids: CASSFTGFEKLFF. In nucleotides, the CDR3 is TGTGCCAGCAGTTTCACAGGGTTTGAAAAACTGTTTTTT.

About this clonotype itself: A single base separates this from a much larger clone, so it may be a read error. The chain combines TRBV7-2 with TRBJ1-5; tentative D call: TRBD1 (5 bases). V shed 5 bases and J shed 1 base, with 12 bases lying between them. The V gene's germline CDR1 is SGHTA and CDR2 FQGNSA. CDR3 length: 15 amino acids. The CDR3: CASSLHGGSNQPQHF. CDR3 in DNA: TGTGCCAGCAGCCTACACGGGGGAAGCAATCAGCCCCAGCATTTT.

Concerning this clonotype itself: This could be a read error, since a much larger clone is one nucleotide away. The chain couples TRBV9 to TRBJ2-5, with D unresolved. The CDR3 consists of 15 residues. The germline V gene encodes CDR1 SGDLS and CDR2 YYNGEE. CDR3 protein: CASSVGVTYQETQNF. CDR3 nucleotides: TGTGCCAGCAGCGTAGGAGTCACCTACCAAGAGACCCAGAACTTC.

This clonotype turned up a few times. The chain has TRBV29-1 and TRBJ2-7, with TRBD1 matching 8 bases. The CDR3 contains 13 residues. Germline V gives CDR1 SQVTM, CDR2 ANQGSEA. V lost 6 bases to trimming and J lost 3 bases; unmatched junction nucleotides: 7. Written as DNA, the CDR3 is TGCAGCGTCGGGACAGGAGACCTCTACGAGCAGTACTTC. Translating gives CSVGTGDLYEQYF.

This clonotype appeared many times. The chain has TRBV29-1 and TRBJ2-1; 10 positions match TRBD2. CDR3 size: 15 residues. Germline CDR1 is SQVTM and CDR2 is ANQGSEA. After removal of 6 bases from V and 5 bases from J, the junction contained 10 bases not matched to a gene. CDR3 bases: TGCAGCGTCGACCCACTAGCGGGGCAGAACAATGAGCAGTTCTTC. Protein sequence: CSVDPLAGQNNEQFF.

This clonotype was counted at least ten times. This sequence joins TRBV20-1 and TRBJ1-3; perhaps TRBD1 as D (5 bases). Germline V gene sequence: CDR1 DFQATT, CDR2 SNEGSKA (reference sequence). CDR3 length equals 13 residues. Trimming pared 5 bases from V and 4 bases from J, leaving 12 bases between. The CDR3 is CSASMGLGNTIYF. The CDR3 DNA sequence: TGCAGTGCTTCGATGGGGCTAGGAAACACCATATATTTT.

This clonotype was seen at least ten times. The chain links TRBV30 to TRBJ2-5; D call uncertain. The CDR3 consists of 15 residues. V shed 3 bases and J shed 2 bases, with 16 bases lying between them. Germline CDR1 is GTSNPN and CDR2 is SVGIG (reference sequence). The CDR3, as DNA: TGTGCCTGGAGCACCCTCGAGCGAGAACAAGAGACCCAGTACTTC. Residues: CAWSTLEREQETQYF.

In the case of this clonotype: A much larger clone lies a single base off, so this may be a read error. This chain uses TRBV29-1 with TRBJ1-4; no clear D gene. The germline V gene encodes CDR1 SQVTM and CDR2 ANQGSEA. The CDR3 covers 14 residues. The V end was cut by 7 bases, the J end by 5 bases, with 17 bases between. The CDR3 loop reads CSADSGSANEKLFF. The CDR3 nucleotides are TGCAGCGCTGATTCCGGGTCAGCAAATGAAAAACTGTTTTTT.

As for this clonotype: A much larger clonotype is one base distant, so this may be a read error. The chain is built from TRBV7-9 and TRBJ2-7, with 10 bases identical to TRBD2. Germline V gene lookup returns CDR1 SEHNR and CDR2 FQNEAQ (reference sequence). The CDR3 extends over 16 amino acids. The CDR3: CASSSTSGISSHEQYF. The CDR3, as DNA: TGTGCCAGCAGCTCCACTAGCGGGATTAGCTCCCACGAGCAGTACTTC. Variable domain in full (rest from reference TRBV7-9 and TRBJ2-7): DTGVSQNPRHKITKRGQNVTFRCDPISEHNRLYWYRQTLGQGPEFLTYFQNEAQLEKSRLLSDRFSAERPKGSFSTLEIQRTEQGDSAMYLCASSSTSGISSHEQYFGPGTRLTVT.